This T cell receptor beta chain stems from a study of shared clonotypes between healthy human individuals. This CDR3 has 17 amino acids. Germline CDR1 reads SEHNR; CDR2 reads FQNEAQ (reference sequence). The V gene end was trimmed by 3 bases and the J gene end by 7 bases; junction bases not matched to a gene: 12. CD8 cells classed as naive were CD45RO-negative and positively selected for CCR7, excluding terminally differentiated effector memory CD45RA+ cells. The repertoire was sequenced with immunoSEQ multiplex PCR; TCRdb's copy has only in-frame clones and lacks some. This sample has roughly 2.1 million clones, with roughly 91% found just once.

The sequence was obtained from a man aged 18 to 30 in good health. Some clones in this sample may be carry-over from other donors' samples. The sequenced sample consisted of naive CD8+ T cells from PBMCs. The rearrangement links TRBV7-9 to TRBJ2-2; 9 nucleotides agree with TRBD1. The CDR3 DNA sequence: TGTGCCAGCAGCTTCCCTACAGGGGGCGTACGGAGCGGGGAGCTGTTTTTT. Translation gives CASSFPTGGVRSGELFF.